The 22 T cell receptor beta chains below come from one sample, sequenced in a study of T cell changes during pregnancy in multiple sclerosis. The repertoire was sequenced with immunoSEQ multiplex PCR; TCRdb's copy has only in-frame clones and lacks some. This sample has fewer than 60,000 clones; 95% occur once, and the top ten carry around 6.4%. The specimen was CD8+ T cells from peripheral blood mononuclear cells, collected in the first trimester of pregnancy. The origin of the receptors is a female donor with multiple sclerosis, enrolled in a pregnancy study.

The chain combines TRBV28 with TRBJ2-3; 10 nucleotides match TRBD1. This CDR3 spans 14 amino acids. V shed 3 bases and J 7 bases; nucleotides not matched to a gene: 4. From germline, CDR1 is MDHEN and CDR2 SYDVKM. The CDR3 is CASSLGTGDNTQYF. CDR3 sequence (DNA): TGTGCCAGCAGTTTGGGGACAGGGGACAATACGCAGTATTTT.

The chain recombines TRBV27 with TRBJ1-5; weak D call: TRBD1 (6 bases). CDR3 length equals 14 residues. The V gene's germline CDR1 is MNHEY and CDR2 SMNVEV (reference sequence). Between the trimmed V and J ends, which lost 1 base and 4 bases, there was a span of 8 bases. The CDR3 DNA follows: TGTGCCAGCAGTTTATATAGGGGGAATCAGCCCCAGCATTTT. It encodes CASSLYRGNQPQHF.

The gene calls are TRBV19 and TRBJ2-5; tentatively, D is TRBD1 (6 bases). The CDR3 runs to 16 residues. Trimming left V 0 bases short and J 6 bases short, with 17 bases between. Germline values: CDR1 LNHDA, CDR2 SQIVND (reference sequence). The CDR3, as DNA: TGTGCCAGTAGTATAGATGTAGGACAGCCATTGAAGACCCAGTACTTC. Translation: CASSIDVGQPLKTQYF.

V and J are TRBV7-9 and TRBJ2-3; TRBD1 might be the D (6 bases). The V gene's germline CDR1 is SEHNR and CDR2 FQNEAQ (reference sequence). The CDR3 runs 14 residues. With 4 bases removed from V and 3 bases from J, the gap between germline ends came to 11 bases. The CDR3 sequence: CASSYRTETDTQYF. The CDR3 DNA sequence: TGTGCCAGCAGCTACCGGACAGAAACAGATACGCAGTATTTT.

This clone came up once. The chain recombines TRBV5-4 with TRBJ2-2; possibly TRBD1 for D (6 bases). In germline, CDR1 is SGHNT, CDR2 YYREEE (reference sequence). CDR3 length: 13 amino acids. Trimming pared 4 bases from V and 6 bases from J, leaving 10 bases between. The CDR3 spells CASSGKGAGELFF. The DNA for the CDR3 is TGTGCCAGCAGCGGAAAGGGGGCCGGGGAGCTGTTTTTT.

The V gene is TRBV27, the J gene TRBJ2-2; 8 bases map to TRBD2. Germline-derived CDR1 and CDR2 are MNHEY and SMNVEV (reference sequence). The CDR3 has 14 amino acids. V dropped 8 bases and J dropped 5; count of bases not matched to a gene: 7. CDR3 DNA sequence: TGTGCCAGCGGAAGCGGGAGTTCAACCGGGGAGCTGTTTTTT. Translation gives CASGSGSSTGELFF.

This rearrangement joins TRBV10-3 to TRBJ2-7, with 9 positions matching TRBD1. This CDR3 spans 18 amino acids. Germline V CDR1 and CDR2: ENHRY, SYGVKD. V lost 1 base and J lost 2; bases outside the gene matches: 12. The CDR3 spells CAISEFADRTGDPYEQYF. The DNA for the CDR3 is TGTGCCATCAGTGAGTTTGCTGACCGGACAGGGGACCCCTACGAGCAGTACTTC.

The V gene is TRBV27, the J gene TRBJ2-2, with D possibly being TRBD2 (6 bases). The CDR3 is made up of 16 amino acids. V was shortened by 7 bases and J by 4 bases, with 19 bases between the two germline ends. In germline, CDR1 is MNHEY, CDR2 SMNVEV (reference sequence). The DNA of the CDR3 is TGTGCCAGCACACGCTCGAGACTAGGGAGCACCGGGGAGCTGTTTTTT. Its protein is CASTRSRLGSTGELFF.

This chain links TRBV28 with TRBJ2-7; unclear D gene. The CDR3 is made up of 11 amino acids. The V end lost 5 bases, the J end lost 4 bases, and 6 bases lay between the germline ends. The germline CDR1 and CDR2 sequences are MDHEN and SYDVKM. This CDR3 is CASSLEYEQYF. CDR3 nucleotide sequence: TGTGCCAGCAGTCTCGAGTACGAGCAGTACTTC.

The genes are TRBV7-8 and TRBJ1-5; TRBD1 matches 7 bases. CDR3 size: 13 residues. Germline assignment: CDR1 SGHVS and CDR2 FQNEAQ. J lost 7 bases, V lost 5 bases, and 5 bases had no gene match. CDR3 protein: CASSTDRAQPQHF. Written as DNA, the CDR3 is TGTGCCAGCAGCACCGACAGGGCACAGCCCCAGCATTTT.

This chain joins TRBV25-1 and TRBJ2-3; no clear D. CDR1 and CDR2 (germline): MGHDK, SYGVNS. V shed 2 bases and J shed 8 bases, with 2 bases lying between them. This CDR3 has 10 amino acids. The CDR3 nucleotides read TGTGCCAGCAGTGAACGTACGCAGTATTTT. Its translation: CASSERTQYF.

The V call is TRBV11-2, the J call TRBJ2-7; TRBD1 agrees at 8 bases. The length of the CDR3 is 14 residues. J gave up 5 bases and V 1 base, and 4 bases lay outside the gene matches. In germline, CDR1 is SGHAT, CDR2 FQNNGV. CDR3 DNA: TGTGCCAGCAGCTTAGTCGGACAGGGCGACGAGCAGTACTTC. As protein: CASSLVGQGDEQYF.

The CDR3 region is CASSLGRHRGSTEAFF. The CDR3 nucleotides are TGTGCCAGCAGCCTGGGACGTCACAGGGGTTCCACTGAAGCTTTCTTT. This chain links TRBV7-9 with TRBJ1-1, with 7 positions matching TRBD1. CDR3 size: 16 residues. Trimming at V came to 5 bases and at J to 4 bases, leaving 13 bases not matched to a gene. CDR1 and CDR2 from the germline V gene are SEHNR and FQNEAQ (reference sequence). The entire variable domain, with the rest obtained from reference TRBV7-9 and TRBJ1-1, is as follows: DTGVSQNPRHKITKRGQNVTFRCDPISEHNRLYWYRQTLGQGPEFLTYFQNEAQLEKSRLLSDRFSAERPKGSFSTLEIQRTEQGDSAMYLCASSLGRHRGSTEAFFGQGTRLTVV.

This rearrangement joins TRBV5-1 to TRBJ2-3; 14 bases line up with TRBD2. The CDR3 extends over 18 amino acids. The V and J ends lost 2 bases and 2 bases, in that order; junction bases with no gene match: 7. Germline V gene sequence: CDR1 SGHRS, CDR2 YFSETQ. Written as DNA, the CDR3 is TGCGCCAGCAGCTTTCCCGGGACTAGCGGGAGTAACACAGATACGCAGTATTTT. Translation: CASSFPGTSGSNTDTQYF.

This chain joins TRBV6-5 and TRBJ2-2; 7 bases match TRBD1. The CDR3 extends over 14 amino acids. After removal of 5 bases from V and 2 bases from J, the junction contained 2 bases not matched to a gene. CDR1 is MNHEY and CDR2 is SVGAGI in the germline V gene. CDR3 nucleotide sequence: TGTGCCAGCAGTGGGACAGCCAACACCGGGGAGCTGTTTTTT. Translated, it gives CASSGTANTGELFF.

The chain couples TRBV28 to TRBJ2-3; 8 bases are a match to TRBD2. The J segment lost 2 bases and the V segment lost 7 bases, leaving 20 bases of the junction unmatched. The length of the CDR3 is 19 residues. Germline V gives CDR1 MDHEN, CDR2 SYDVKM. DNA for the CDR3: TGTGCCAGCAACCTCGAGGAGGGCCCGAGACTAGCGTCCACAGATACGCAGTATTTT. As protein: CASNLEEGPRLASTDTQYF.

The chain uses TRBV27 and TRBJ1-5; perhaps TRBD1 as D (5 bases). Between the trimmed V and J ends, which lost 9 bases and 2 bases, there was a span of 8 bases. The CDR3 is made up of 12 amino acids. The germline CDR1 and CDR2 sequences are MNHEY and SMNVEV (reference sequence). For the CDR3, the DNA is TGTGCCAGTAGGGGTGGCAATCAGCCCCAGCATTTT. Translated, it gives CASRGGNQPQHF.

The chain combines TRBV6-1 with TRBJ2-7, with D tentatively TRBD1 (5 bases). Trimming cost V 0 bases and J 2 bases, with 11 bases left between them. There are 15 residues in the CDR3. Germline V gene lookup returns CDR1 MNHNS and CDR2 SASEGT. CDR3 bases: TGTGCCAGCAGTGAAGCCCAGGGAAAGACCTACGAGCAGTACTTC. Residues: CASSEAQGKTYEQYF.

The chain employs TRBV2 and TRBJ2-1; no clear D. This CDR3 comprises 13 residues. Deletions cut 8 bases from V and 0 bases from J, with 8 bases between. CDR1 is SNHLY and CDR2 is FYNNEI in the germline V gene. As DNA, the CDR3 is TGTGCCAGCGGGCCGAGCTCCTACAATGAGCAGTTCTTC. Translation: CASGPSSYNEQFF.

The chain links TRBV5-1 to TRBJ1-5; D is unresolved. Trimming removed 1 base from V and 3 bases from J, with 11 bases in between. The CDR3 loop spans 15 amino acids. Germline V lookup: CDR1 SGHRS, CDR2 YFSETQ. The CDR3 DNA follows: TGCGCCAGCAGCTTGCATGGGGAGGCCAATCAGCCCCAGCATTTT. This translates into CASSLHGEANQPQHF.

V gene TRBV7-9 combines with J gene TRBJ2-3; no clear D. Germline V gene lookup returns CDR1 SEHNR and CDR2 FQNEAQ (reference sequence). This CDR3 comprises 12 residues. V gave up 5 bases and J gave up 2 bases, with 5 bases separating them. The CDR3 coding sequence is TGTGCCAGCAGCCCCTTCACAGATACGCAGTATTTT. Translated, it gives CASSPFTDTQYF.

The chain links TRBV27 to TRBJ2-7; tentatively, D is TRBD1 (5 bases). The germline V gene has CDR1 MNHEY and CDR2 SMNVEV (reference sequence). V was cut by 4 bases and J by 2 bases, with 15 bases left in between. The CDR3 sequence is 15 residues long. CDR3 loop: CASSSPLTVPYEQYF. CDR3 sequence (DNA): TGTGCCAGCAGTTCCCCCCTGACAGTACCCTACGAGCAGTACTTC.